The sequence of this T cell receptor (beta chain) was determined in a study of naive and memory T cell subsets. A remark on this clonotype: Its specificity is unknown.

Notes on the study in general: Diversity fell and Gini index rose from naive through CM, EM, EMRA.

An equimolar mix of two oligonucleotides served as the beta constant-region primer for TRBC1 and TRBC2. TCRdb analysed the UMI-ligation and nested PCR reads with MiXCR anew, one entry per CDR3 protein. The table shows over 20,000 distinct CDR3 sequences, with 9.5% to 11% occurring only once. This CDR3 contains 13 residues. V was clipped by 4 bases and J by 6 bases, with 10 bases between them. Germline-derived CDR1 and CDR2 are LNHDA and SQIVND (reference sequence). The sequence was obtained from a human donor in good health. The rearrangement links TRBV19 to TRBJ1-5; no clear D gene. Sequencing used central memory CD8+ T cells from blood. Here the CDR3 DNA reads TGTGCCAGTAGTACGCGGAGCTCTCAGCCCCAGCATTTT. It codes for CASSTRSSQPQHF.